A single sample gave rise to the 32 T cell receptor beta chains below, sequenced in a study of CD8 T cells in Susac syndrome. It was with random hexamers that roughly 0.5 to 1 ug RNA was reverse transcribed. TCRdb itself ran the immunoSEQ multiplex PCR reads through MiXCR, one entry per CDR3 protein. The sample lists tens of thousands of distinct CDR3 sequences, approximately 96% occurring once. The sequenced material came from CD8+ T cells from PBMCs. These receptors were collected from a human donor with Susac syndrome.

This clonotype was observed a single time. The V gene is TRBV5-1, the J gene TRBJ1-2, with TRBD1 matching over 9 bases. After removal of 3 bases from V and 0 bases from J, the junction contained 3 bases not matched to a gene. Germline V gene data show CDR1 as SGHRS and CDR2 as YFSETQ. The CDR3 runs to 15 residues. The DNA of the CDR3 is TGCGCCAGCAGCTGGGACAGGGATTCTAACTATGGCTACACCTTC. Translation gives CASSWDRDSNYGYTF. The full variable domain, with the rest looked up from reference TRBV5-1 and TRBJ1-2, is KAGVTQTPRYLIKTRGQQVTLSCSPISGHRSVSWYQQTPGQGLQFLFEYFSETQRNKGNFPGRFSGRQFSNSRSEMNVSTLELGDSALYLCASSWDRDSNYGYTFGSGTRLTVV.

The chain carries TRBV7-9 and TRBJ2-2; perhaps TRBD2 as D (6 bases). Germline V CDR1 and CDR2: SEHNR, FQNEAQ (reference sequence). Trimming shortened V by 5 bases and J by 7 bases, and 29 bases separated the two germline ends. The CDR3 length is 19 residues. The CDR3 protein is CASSGARGSPTGVDGELFF. The DNA for the CDR3 is TGTGCCAGCAGCGGGGCACGGGGGTCCCCGACGGGGGTAGACGGGGAGCTGTTTTTT.

The chain carries TRBV30 and TRBJ1-1; possibly TRBD1 for D (5 bases). Germline V gene lookup returns CDR1 GTSNPN and CDR2 SVGIG (reference sequence). The germline V and J ends were trimmed by 2 bases and 2 bases, with 9 bases remaining between them. The CDR3 runs to 13 residues. CDR3 protein: CAWSWGRNTEAFF. The DNA for the CDR3 is TGTGCCTGGAGTTGGGGGAGAAACACTGAAGCTTTCTTT.

This chain uses TRBV5-5 with TRBJ2-5; 10 bases match TRBD1. Per the germline V gene, CDR1 is SGHKS and CDR2 is YYEKEE (reference sequence). The CDR3 is 16 amino acids. The ends lost 4 bases at V and 4 bases at J; junction bases unmatched: 10. The CDR3 nucleotides are TGTGCCAGCAGCACAGGGACAGGGGTGGCTAGAGAGACCCAGTACTTC. Its protein is CASSTGTGVARETQYF.

The chain recombines TRBV19 with TRBJ2-7; the D is unclear. The CDR3 covers 13 residues. Germline CDR1 is LNHDA and CDR2 is SQIVND (reference sequence). The V end was cut by 9 bases, the J end by 2 bases, with 14 bases between. Here the CDR3 DNA reads TGTGCCAGCTCCACATCCCTCACCTACGAGCAGTACTTC. It is translated as CASSTSLTYEQYF.

The chain recombines TRBV7-3 with TRBJ2-1; D might be TRBD1 (5 bases). CDR1 is SGHTA and CDR2 is FQGTGA in the germline V gene. V gave up 2 bases and J gave up 6 bases, with 14 bases separating them. The CDR3 runs to 15 residues. The CDR3 sequence: CASSLEGFGANEQFF. CDR3 sequence (DNA): TGTGCCAGCAGCTTAGAAGGATTTGGGGCCAATGAGCAGTTCTTC.

CDR3 sequence: CASRNGEATDTQYF. In nucleotides, the CDR3 is TGTGCCAGCCGGAACGGAGAGGCCACAGATACGCAGTATTTT. The V and J genes are TRBV6-2 or TRBV6-3 and TRBJ2-3; D unresolved. CDR1 MNHEY and CDR2 SVGEGT come from the germline V gene. Trimming cost V 8 bases and J 2 bases, with 14 bases left between them. The CDR3 length is 14 residues.

The chain joins TRBV5-1 to TRBJ1-5; no firm D call. Trimming took off 4 bases at V and 3 bases at J, with 17 bases between the two ends. The V gene's germline CDR1 is SGHRS and CDR2 YFSETQ. The CDR3 contains 16 residues. CDR3 bases: TGCGCCAGCAGCCCGTCTGGGGAAAGGGACAATCAGCCCCAGCATTTT. This sequence encodes CASSPSGERDNQPQHF.

This clonotype was seen only once. V gene TRBV19 combines with J gene TRBJ2-5; 8 bases are shared with TRBD1. Germline CDR1 and CDR2: LNHDA and SQIVND (reference sequence). V lost 3 bases, J lost 4 bases, and 7 bases stayed unmatched. The CDR3 extends over 15 amino acids. The CDR3: CASSIGRGQRETQYF. In nucleotides, the CDR3 is TGTGCCAGTAGTATCGGCAGGGGGCAACGAGAGACCCAGTACTTC.

This chain joins TRBV5-1 and TRBJ1-1; D ambiguous. The CDR3 extends over 15 amino acids. CDR1 is SGHRS and CDR2 is YFSETQ in the germline V gene. Trimming stripped 0 bases from V and 0 bases from J, with 9 bases between. Here the CDR3 reads CASSLGGPMNTEAFF. The CDR3 coding sequence is TGCGCCAGCAGCTTGGGAGGTCCCATGAACACTGAAGCTTTCTTT.

This clonotype was picked up a small number of times. The chain uses TRBV6-5 and TRBJ1-1; D gene unclear. Trimming removed 5 bases at V and 1 base at J, with 2 bases between. The germline V gene has CDR1 MNHEY and CDR2 SVGAGI. There are 11 residues in the CDR3. The CDR3 bases are TGTGCCAGCAGTACGAACACTGAAGCTTTCTTT. Translated, it gives CASSTNTEAFF.

V gene TRBV9 combines with J gene TRBJ2-1; D may be TRBD1 (5 bases). The CDR3 runs 12 residues. CDR1 is SGDLS and CDR2 is YYNGEE in the germline V gene. The V and J ends lost 5 bases and 6 bases respectively, with 9 bases between them. The CDR3 nucleotides read TGTGCCAGCAGTTCAGGGCTCAATGAGCAGTTCTTC. Translated: CASSSGLNEQFF.

The chain has TRBV12-3 or TRBV12-4 and TRBJ1-4; D possibly corresponds to TRBD1 (5 bases). Trimming pared 5 bases from V and 8 bases from J, leaving 18 bases between. CDR3 size: 15 residues. CDR3 region: CASSLGADGGEKLFF. In DNA, the CDR3 is TGTGCCAGCAGTCTCGGCGCCGACGGGGGAGAAAAACTGTTTTTT.

This chain links TRBV7-2 with TRBJ2-5; no reliable D call. The V gene lost 5 bases and the J gene lost 5 bases, with 18 bases spanning the gap. Germline CDR1 reads SGHTA; CDR2 reads FQGNSA. The CDR3 spans 15 residues. CDR3 sequence (DNA): TGTGCCAGCAGCCGCCTACTTGTTACCGGGGAGACCCAGTACTTC. Amino acids: CASSRLLVTGETQYF.

This clonotype has a single count. The chain employs TRBV18 and TRBJ1-2; D call uncertain. Germline V gene data show CDR1 as KGHSH and CDR2 as LQKENI. The CDR3 loop spans 15 amino acids. Trimming took 2 bases from V and 2 from J, leaving 12 bases between them. Here the CDR3 DNA reads TGTGCCAGCTCACCAGAGTTGGGGAGGAACTATGGCTACACCTTC. Its protein is CASSPELGRNYGYTF.

This chain connects TRBV7-8 to TRBJ1-1, with D uncertain. V was cut by 5 bases and J by 1 base, with 14 bases left in between. This CDR3 has 15 amino acids. Germline V gene data show CDR1 as SGHVS and CDR2 as FQNEAQ. CDR3 sequence: CASSSLLGPNTEAFF. Here the CDR3 DNA reads TGTGCCAGCAGCAGCCTTCTCGGGCCGAACACTGAAGCTTTCTTT.

The chain carries TRBV30 and TRBJ1-4; TRBD1 agrees at 7 bases. CDR3 length equals 15 residues. Looked up from germline, CDR1 is GTSNPN and CDR2 is SVGIG (reference sequence). The junction had 7 bases not matched to a gene; V was cut back by 3 bases and J by 3 bases. CDR3 region: CAWRDRQGSNEKLFF. The CDR3 region has the DNA TGTGCCTGGAGGGACAGACAGGGTTCTAATGAAAAACTGTTTTTT.

The chain joins TRBV30 to TRBJ2-4; D not resolved. The V and J ends lost 6 bases and 2 bases respectively, with 11 bases between them. This CDR3 is 13 amino acids long. In germline, CDR1 is GTSNPN, CDR2 SVGIG (reference sequence). The CDR3 loop is CACQVMTKNIQYF. The CDR3 coding sequence is TGTGCCTGTCAGGTTATGACCAAAAACATTCAGTACTTC.

The chain couples TRBV19 to TRBJ1-1; TRBD1 is a possible D gene (5 bases). V dropped 6 bases and J dropped 1 base, with 15 bases sitting between them. The CDR3 sequence is 15 residues long. Germline V CDR1 and CDR2: LNHDA, SQIVND (reference sequence). CDR3 nucleotide sequence: TGTGCCAGTAGCCCCGTTACTCAGGGGAACACTGAAGCTTTCTTT. Translating gives CASSPVTQGNTEAFF.

The chain is built from TRBV28 and TRBJ2-5, with TRBD2 matching 13 bases. V was pared by 6 bases and J by 4 bases, with 8 bases of the junction left unmatched. This CDR3 contains 16 residues. In germline, CDR1 is MDHEN, CDR2 SYDVKM. The CDR3 is CASSPGTSGVAETQYF. Written as DNA, the CDR3 is TGTGCCAGCAGCCCCGGGACTAGCGGGGTGGCAGAGACCCAGTACTTC.

This chain connects TRBV12-5 to TRBJ2-2; no definite D call. Germline lookup yields CDR1 LGHNT and CDR2 FRNRAP. This CDR3 contains 17 residues. V gave up 4 bases and J gave up 3 bases, with 18 bases separating them. The CDR3 reads CASGWPRDGLDTGELFF. The CDR3 DNA follows: TGTGCTAGTGGTTGGCCGCGTGATGGTTTGGACACCGGGGAGCTGTTTTTT.

The gene calls are TRBV27 and TRBJ1-1; 7 bases are a match to TRBD1. The CDR3 runs to 14 residues. Germline V gene sequence: CDR1 MNHEY, CDR2 SMNVEV (reference sequence). The ends lost 5 bases at V and 1 base at J; junction bases unmatched: 4. The CDR3 reads CASSPGTANTEAFF. DNA of the CDR3: TGTGCCAGCAGTCCCGGGACAGCGAACACTGAAGCTTTCTTT.

The chain couples TRBV30 to TRBJ1-1; TRBD1 matches 9 bases. With V trimmed by 5 bases and J by 4 bases, 5 bases remained unmatched. The CDR3 extends over 13 amino acids. In germline, CDR1 is GTSNPN, CDR2 SVGIG (reference sequence). In DNA form, the CDR3 reads TGTGCCTGGGGACAGGGGCCGGGCACTGAAGCTTTCTTT. This translates into CAWGQGPGTEAFF.

The chain uses TRBV24-1 and TRBJ2-5; possibly TRBD1 for D (5 bases). V was clipped by 1 base and J by 5 bases, with 10 bases between them. From germline, CDR1 is KGHDR and CDR2 SFDVKD. The CDR3 is made up of 14 amino acids. The CDR3 is CATSDFGRVETQYF. In nucleotides, the CDR3 is TGTGCCACCAGTGATTTCGGCAGGGTGGAGACCCAGTACTTC.

CDR3 nucleotide sequence: TGTGCCTGGAGTCCCACAGGGAACACTGAAGCTTTCTTT. Residues: CAWSPTGNTEAFF. V is TRBV30 and J is TRBJ1-1; D perhaps matches TRBD1 (5 bases). This CDR3 has 13 amino acids. The ends were cut back, 2 bases at V and 1 base at J, with 8 bases in the middle. Per the germline V gene, CDR1 is GTSNPN and CDR2 is SVGIG (reference sequence). Filled out from reference TRBV30 and TRBJ1-1, the complete variable domain reads SQTIHQWPATLVQPVGSPLSLECTVEGTSNPNLYWYRQAAGRGLQLLFYSVGIGQISSEVPQNLSASRPQDRQFILSSKKLLLSDSGFYLCAWSPTGNTEAFFGQGTRLTVV.

J is TRBJ2-2 and V is TRBV20-1, with D possibly matching TRBD1 (5 bases). This CDR3 has 13 amino acids. V shed 2 bases and J shed 2 bases, with 6 bases lying between them. Germline V gene sequence: CDR1 DFQATT, CDR2 SNEGSKA (reference sequence). The CDR3 sequence is CSARQGNTGELFF. The CDR3 bases are TGCAGTGCTAGACAGGGCAACACCGGGGAGCTGTTTTTT.

The gene calls are TRBV29-1 and TRBJ1-6; 7 nucleotides align to TRBD1. CDR1 and CDR2 from the germline V gene are SQVTM and ANQGSEA. The CDR3 loop spans 14 amino acids. V shed 6 bases and J 5 bases; nucleotides not matched to a gene: 7. The CDR3 loop is CSVQQGFNNSPLHF. For the CDR3, the DNA is TGCAGCGTCCAACAGGGGTTTAATAATTCACCCCTCCACTTT.

The rearrangement links TRBV6-5 to TRBJ1-1; unclear D gene. Germline V gene sequence: CDR1 MNHEY, CDR2 SVGAGI. Trimming took off 2 bases at V and 1 base at J, with 5 bases between the two ends. CDR3 length: 13 residues. Here the CDR3 reads CASSYPGNTEAFF. In DNA, the CDR3 is TGTGCCAGCAGTTACCCAGGGAACACTGAAGCTTTCTTT.

The rearrangement links TRBV6-6 to TRBJ1-1, with D hard to call. V was pared by 5 bases and J by 1 base, with 11 bases between. Germline V lookup: CDR1 MNHNY, CDR2 SVGAGI (reference sequence). This CDR3 has 14 residues. The CDR3 sequence is CASSPISPNTEAFF. The CDR3 region has the DNA TGTGCCAGCAGTCCCATCAGCCCGAACACTGAAGCTTTCTTT.

V usage is TRBV5-4 and J usage is TRBJ2-3, with D unresolved. Trimming stripped 0 bases from V and 0 bases from J, with 8 bases between. The V gene's germline CDR1 is SGHNT and CDR2 YYREEE (reference sequence). This CDR3 has 15 residues. The CDR3 DNA sequence: TGTGCCAGCAGCTTGGGCGGTACTAGCACAGATACGCAGTATTTT. Its protein product is CASSLGGTSTDTQYF.

The chain couples TRBV11-1 to TRBJ2-6; D gene uncertain. This CDR3 contains 20 residues. Trimming pared 5 bases from V and 0 bases from J, leaving 23 bases between. CDR1 and CDR2 (germline): SGHAT, FQDESV (reference sequence). For the CDR3, the DNA is TGTGCCAGCAGCCCTACCGGGCCCTGGCAAGGTGGCTCTGGGGCCAACGTCCTGACTTTC. Translated, it gives CASSPTGPWQGGSGANVLTF.

The chain recombines TRBV30 with TRBJ2-7, with 10 bases fitting TRBD1. The CDR3 loop spans 15 amino acids. From germline, CDR1 is GTSNPN and CDR2 SVGIG (reference sequence). V gave up 0 bases and J gave up 4 bases; unmatched junction bases: 6. CDR3: CAWSVRGQGGYEQYF. CDR3 in DNA: TGTGCCTGGAGTGTACGAGGACAGGGGGGATACGAGCAGTACTTC.